Below are 13 T cell receptor beta chains sequenced from a single sample in a study of Graves' ophthalmopathy and Graves' hyperthyroidism. Amplification of the TCR beta CDR3 regions used RNA transcripts (as template). First-round RT-PCR relied on HTBI primers, and a second-round multiplex PCR came next. TCRdb re-derived calls from the multiplex PCR reads in MiXCR, one entry per CDR3 protein. The repertoire holds roughly 1.1 million distinct CDR3 sequences, with about two fifths as singletons. What was sequenced was peripheral blood or thyroid tissue (not recorded which). The receptors stem from an adult man with Graves' hyperthyroidism.

This clonotype was observed a handful of times. The chain couples TRBV18 to TRBJ1-1; D not resolved. This CDR3 has 12 residues. V lost 2 bases to trimming and J lost 11 bases, with 12 bases between them. The V gene's germline CDR1 is KGHSH and CDR2 LQKENI. CDR3 amino acids: CASSPGREHAFF. The CDR3 bases are TGTGCCAGCTCACCAGGACGGGAGCATGCTTTCTTT.

This clonotype was recorded many times. The J gene is TRBJ1-2, the V gene TRBV4-3; 8 bases are shared with TRBD1. This CDR3 has 17 amino acids. The germline V gene encodes CDR1 LGHNA and CDR2 YSLEER. V was clipped by 2 bases and J by 8 bases; unmatched bases: 16. CDR3 in amino acids: CASSQQWQGAEKEGYTF. CDR3 in DNA: TGCGCCAGCAGCCAACAGTGGCAGGGGGCGGAGAAGGAGGGCTACACCTTC.

This clonotype was counted many times. This rearrangement joins TRBV7-2 to TRBJ2-7; 12 bases are a match to TRBD2. Losses at the gene ends were 5 bases for V and 6 bases for J; bases not matched to a gene: 8. This CDR3 comprises 15 residues. Germline values: CDR1 SGHTA, CDR2 FQGNSA. The CDR3 DNA reads TGTGCCAGCAGCCCACGACTAGCGGGGGAGCGCGAGCAGTACTTC. This codes for CASSPRLAGEREQYF.

The rearrangement joins TRBV15 to TRBJ1-4, with D unresolved. V gave up 5 bases and J gave up 11 bases, with 15 bases separating them. Per the germline V gene, CDR1 is LNHNV and CDR2 is YYDKDF (reference sequence). CDR3 length equals 13 residues. The CDR3 spells CATSPGPSRKLFF. CDR3 DNA: TGTGCCACCAGCCCCGGACCGAGTCGGAAACTGTTTTTT.

The V gene is TRBV20-1, the J gene TRBJ1-5; a weak D match, TRBD1 (5 bases). V was trimmed by 6 bases and J by 14 bases, leaving 23 bases between them. The germline V gene has CDR1 DFQATT and CDR2 SNEGSKA (reference sequence). The CDR3 extends over 13 amino acids. CDR3 sequence (DNA): TGCAGTGCGGCCCCAGGGCCAAGGGGCTACGAGCATTTT. This gives the protein CSAAPGPRGYEHF.

This clonotype was seen repeatedly, ten times or more. The V and J genes are TRBV2 and TRBJ2-5; a weak D match, TRBD2 (5 bases). Deletions cut 4 bases from V and 5 bases from J, with 11 bases between. Germline lookup yields CDR1 SNHLY and CDR2 FYNNEI. There are 13 residues in the CDR3. The CDR3 is CASSGTVGETQYF. The CDR3 DNA reads TGTGCCAGCAGTGGGACTGTGGGGGAGACCCAGTACTTC.

In the case of this clonotype: One end of the junction is discordant with germline, which a read error may explain. This chain links TRBV7-3 with TRBJ2-7; a weak D match, TRBD2 (6 bases). CDR1 is SGHTA and CDR2 is FQGTGA in the germline V gene. The length of the CDR3 is 16 residues. For the CDR3, the DNA is TGCGCCAGCAGCGCCGGGCGGAGGGCCCCCCACTACGAGCAGTACTTC. Translated, it gives CASSAGRRAPHYEQYF. The variable domain in full, with the rest retrieved from reference TRBV7-3 and TRBJ2-7, is GAGVSQTPSNKVTEKGKYVELRCDPISGHTALYWYRQSLGQGPEFLIYFQGTGAADDSGLPNDRFFAVRPEGSVSTLKIQRTERGDSAVYLCASSAGRRAPHYEQYFGPGTRLTVT.

The chain couples TRBV10-3 to TRBJ2-2; the match to TRBD2 covers 12 bases. This CDR3 spans 16 amino acids. Trimming at V came to 6 bases and at J to 4 bases, leaving 6 bases not matched to a gene. CDR1 and CDR2 from the germline V gene are ENHRY and SYGVKD. CDR3 in DNA: TGTGCCATCAGAACCTCACTAGCGGGAGGCACCGGGGAGCTGTTTTTT. It encodes CAIRTSLAGGTGELFF.

There are a few counts of this clonotype. The chain couples TRBV5-5 to TRBJ1-5, with a possible D match to TRBD1 (5 bases). Germline V gene lookup returns CDR1 SGHKS and CDR2 YYEKEE (reference sequence). V shed 4 bases and J shed 3 bases, with 14 bases lying between them. The CDR3 extends over 15 amino acids. CDR3 loop: CASSTLAGSNQPQHF. The DNA of the CDR3 is TGTGCCAGCAGCACCCTAGCAGGGTCCAATCAGCCCCAGCATTTT.

The chain couples TRBV3-1 to TRBJ2-7, with 10 bases that match TRBD2. Germline CDR1 LGHDT, CDR2 YNNKEL (reference sequence). CDR3 length equals 14 residues. V shed 4 bases, J shed 5 bases, and the junction held 5 bases outside the gene matches. The chain's CDR3 is CASSPILAGDEQYF. The DNA of the CDR3 is TGTGCCAGCAGCCCAATTCTAGCGGGAGACGAGCAGTACTTC.

At least ten counts were recorded for this clonotype. This chain links TRBV6-6 with TRBJ1-2; 9 bases fit TRBD1. Trimming cost V 7 bases and J 7 bases; bases outside gene matches: 16. The CDR3 is 16 residues long. Germline CDR1 reads MNHNY; CDR2 reads SVGAGI (reference sequence). The CDR3 coding sequence is TGTGCCAGCACCGAGACAGGGGGTGTACTGAACCGTGGCTACACCTTC. This translates into CASTETGGVLNRGYTF.

This chain links TRBV6-6 with TRBJ1-1; 7 bases are shared with TRBD1. V was pared by 6 bases and J by 6 bases, with 4 bases of the junction left unmatched. Germline assignment: CDR1 MNHNY and CDR2 SVGAGI (reference sequence). CDR3 length: 12 amino acids. CDR3 protein: CASRTGQPEAFF. Written as DNA, the CDR3 is TGTGCCAGCAGAACGGGACAGCCTGAAGCTTTCTTT.

This clonotype was found many times. The V gene is TRBV2, the J gene TRBJ1-1; 10 bases map to TRBD1. Germline assignment: CDR1 SNHLY and CDR2 FYNNEI. J gave up 5 bases and V 4 bases, and 4 bases lay outside the gene matches. The CDR3 totals 14 residues. DNA for the CDR3: TGTGCCAGCAGTGGACAGGGGGCGATGACTGAAGCTTTCTTT. It yields the protein CASSGQGAMTEAFF. Drawing the rest from reference TRBV2 and TRBJ1-1, the complete variable domain is EPEVTQTPSHQVTQMGQEVILRCVPISNHLYFYWYRQILGQKVEFLVSFYNNEISEKSEIFDDQFSVERPDGSNFTLKIRSTKLEDSAMYFCASSGQGAMTEAFFGQGTRLTVV.